The rows below give T cell receptor beta chains drawn from one sample of a study of identifying expanded T cells in peripheral blood. The protocol was immunoSEQ multiplex PCR, while the TCRdb copy is restricted to in-frame clones and leaves out a portion. The data hold more than 85,000 clones, with around 89% observed a single time. Sequenced material: blood. The receptor source for this set is a person aged 18 to 75 in good health. CDR3s include the opening cysteine and the closing phenylalanine or tryptophan. The D gene is left open where the match is weak. For some rows the clone size is stated as once, few or many, or as a class when expanded; others skip it.

CDR3nt	CDR3aa	v_gene	j_gene	abundance	d_gene
TGTGCCAGCAGTTACTCTGGCGGGGGCTGGAATGAGCAGTTCTTC	CASSYSGGGWNEQFF	TRBV6-6	TRBJ2-1	.	.
TGTGCCAGCAGTCGAAGGGATTTACGAAGCTATGGCTACACCTTC	CASSRRDLRSYGYTF	TRBV27	TRBJ1-2	.	.
TGTGCCAGCAGCTCGCGGGCGGGGGGAGAGACCCAGTACTTC	CASSSRAGGETQYF	TRBV11-2	TRBJ2-5	.	TRBD2
TGTGCCAGGTGGGACACCGATAACTATGGCTACACCTTC	CARWDTDNYGYTF	TRBV7-2	TRBJ1-2	.	.
TGTGCCAGCAGCTTGGGACCTCGAACAACTAATGAAAAACTGTTTTTT	CASSLGPRTTNEKLFF	TRBV7-2	TRBJ1-4	.	.
TGCGCCAGCAGCTTGGAGGGAGAGACCCAGTACTTC	CASSLEGETQYF	TRBV5-1	TRBJ2-5	.	.
TGTGCCAGCAGTACCACCCACGGAATGTCTGGAAACACCATATATTTT	CASSTTHGMSGNTIYF	TRBV28	TRBJ1-3	.	.
TGCAGCGTTGATAGCGGAAGCGCCTACAATGAGCAGTTCTTC	CSVDSGSAYNEQFF	TRBV29-1	TRBJ2-1	.	.
TGCGCCAGCAGCCGCCTCCCGAACACTGAAGCTTTCTTT	CASSRLPNTEAFF	TRBV4-1	TRBJ1-1	.	.
TGTGCCAGTAGTATCCAGGGAGCCAACTACGAGCAGTACTTC	CASSIQGANYEQYF	TRBV19	TRBJ2-7	.	.
TGCGCCAGCAGCTTGCGGGAGGACGGCCCCGCCACCGGGGAGCTGTTTTTT	CASSLREDGPATGELFF	TRBV5-1	TRBJ2-2	.	TRBD2
TGTGCCAGCAGTGATTGGGGGGGCAGCTATGGCTACACCTTC	CASSDWGGSYGYTF	TRBV2	TRBJ1-2	.	.
TGTGCCAGCTCACCACCGGGTCTAGAGCAGTTCTTC	CASSPPGLEQFF	TRBV18	TRBJ2-1	.	.
TGTGCCAGCAGCCTAACAGGGGATCAGCCCCAGCATTTT	CASSLTGDQPQHF	TRBV27	TRBJ1-5	.	TRBD1
TGCGCCAGCAGTGAAAGCAGGGGGCAATACGAGCAGTACTTC	CASSESRGQYEQYF	TRBV10-1	TRBJ2-7	many	TRBD1
TGTGCCAGCAGTGAATCGCGGGAGGGCTTCTACAATGAGCAGTTCTTC	CASSESREGFYNEQFF	TRBV6-1	TRBJ2-1	once	TRBD2
TGTGCCAGCAGCTTAAAACTAGCGGGGTCCAGCTCCTACAATGAGCAGTTCTTC	CASSLKLAGSSSYNEQFF	TRBV11-2	TRBJ2-1	.	TRBD2
TGTGCCAGCAGCTTAGTCTCAGGGGGCAGGTACGAGCAGTACTTC	CASSLVSGGRYEQYF	TRBV7-9	TRBJ2-7	.	TRBD1
TGTGCCAGCGACAGGGTTGGCAAAGGAAACACCATATATTTT	CASDRVGKGNTIYF	TRBV6-1	TRBJ1-3	.	TRBD1
TGCGCCAGCCCGAATCGGACAGCAGTCGAGCAGTTCTTC	CASPNRTAVEQFF	TRBV10-1	TRBJ2-1	.	.
TGTGCCAGCAGTCTGCGGACTGACTCTTCCTACGAGCAGTACTTC	CASSLRTDSSYEQYF	TRBV6-6	TRBJ2-7	.	.
TGTGCCAGCAGCTTAGGGGGTGTGTCCTACAATGAGCAGTTCTTC	CASSLGGVSYNEQFF	TRBV7-9	TRBJ2-1	.	.
TGCGCCAGCAGCGGGGGGGCAGGGATCAACGAGCAGTACTTC	CASSGGAGINEQYF	TRBV10-2	TRBJ2-7	.	TRBD2
TGCGCCAGCAGCCAAGGGGGGGGCAGGAACTACGAGCAGTACTTC	CASSQGGGRNYEQYF	TRBV4-1	TRBJ2-7	.	.
TGCAGCGCCTCCAGGGGAGACACAGATACGCAGTATTTT	CSASRGDTDTQYF	TRBV29-1	TRBJ2-3	.	.
TGTGCCAGCAGCCCTCCTAGCCTTCCAGAGACCCAGTACTTC	CASSPPSLPETQYF	TRBV14	TRBJ2-5	.	.
TGTGCCAGCAGCTTACCCCCCGCAGATACGCAGTATTTT	CASSLPPADTQYF	TRBV11-1	TRBJ2-3	.	.
TGCAGCGTTGAAAGAACTAGCGGGTTCCAAGAGACCCAGTACTTC	CSVERTSGFQETQYF	TRBV29-1	TRBJ2-5	.	TRBD2
TGTGCCAGCAGCCCCGGCTACGAGCAGTACTTC	CASSPGYEQYF	TRBV5-5	TRBJ2-7	few	.
TGTGCCAGCAGCTCAACGGGAGCCCGGGAGCTGTTTTTT	CASSSTGARELFF	TRBV5-6	TRBJ2-2	.	.
TGTGCCAGCAGCCGGGATTCTGGGGCCAACGTCCTGACTTTC	CASSRDSGANVLTF	TRBV11-2	TRBJ2-6	.	.
TGTGCCAGCAGCCAAGTCGTGGCAGCTCAAGAGACCCAGTACTTC	CASSQVVAAQETQYF	TRBV27	TRBJ2-5	.	.
TGTGCCAGTTGGAGGGGGCGCTCCTACGAGCAGTACTTC	CASWRGRSYEQYF	TRBV6-5	TRBJ2-7	.	.
TGTGCCAGCAGCGAACTACAGGGGGCGATCGTAGAGACCCAGTACTTC	CASSELQGAIVETQYF	TRBV7-6	TRBJ2-5	.	TRBD1
TGTGCCAGCAGTTACAGAGGGCAGGGTCGGGAAAAACTGTTTTTT	CASSYRGQGREKLFF	TRBV6-5	TRBJ1-4	once	.
TGTGCCAGCAGCTTGGGCGGATACCAAGAGACCCAGTACTTC	CASSLGGYQETQYF	TRBV5-5	TRBJ2-5	.	.
TGCAGCGCCCGGACAGGGAACACTGAAGCTTTCTTT	CSARTGNTEAFF	TRBV29-1	TRBJ1-1	.	TRBD1
TGCGCCAGCAGCCAAGGACAGGGAGCTGAAAAACTGTTTTTT	CASSQGQGAEKLFF	TRBV4-3	TRBJ1-4	.	TRBD1
TGTGCCAGCAGTTCAAGCAGGGAAGTTGGTGGCTACACCTTC	CASSSSREVGGYTF	TRBV6-5	TRBJ1-2	.	.
TGTGCCAGCAGCTTAGTCATCGGGGGGGGCCTCATCCAAGAGACCCAGTACTTC	CASSLVIGGGLIQETQYF	TRBV7-2	TRBJ2-5	.	TRBD2
TGTGCCAGCAGCCGGACTAGCGCGTCATGGGAGACCCAGTACTTC	CASSRTSASWETQYF	TRBV7-3	TRBJ2-5	.	TRBD2
TGTGCCAGCAGCCAAACAGGGGAGGCTGAAGCTTTCTTT	CASSQTGEAEAFF	TRBV4-2	TRBJ1-1	.	TRBD1
TGTGCCAGCAGGGACAGGGCGAACACCATATATTTT	CASRDRANTIYF	TRBV2	TRBJ1-3	.	TRBD1
TGTGCCAGCAGCTTAAGCCTAGGGGCCGGTGGTACGCAGTATTTT	CASSLSLGAGGTQYF	TRBV7-3	TRBJ2-3	.	.
TGTGCCACCCCCGGACAGGGGTACGACGAGCAGTACTTC	CATPGQGYDEQYF	TRBV9	TRBJ2-7	.	TRBD1
TGTGCCAGCAGCTTCCAAAACACTGAAGCTTTCTTT	CASSFQNTEAFF	TRBV7-2	TRBJ1-1	.	.
TGTGCCAGCAGTTTATCGCTAGCTAGCTACAATGAGCAGTTCTTC	CASSLSLASYNEQFF	TRBV27	TRBJ2-1	.	.
TGTGCCAGCGCCCAAGGGGGGGCTAACTATGGCTACACCTTC	CASAQGGANYGYTF	TRBV4-2	TRBJ1-2	.	.